These 20 T cell receptor beta chains were sequenced from one sample in a study of CD8 T cells in Susac syndrome. Random hexamers were used to reverse transcribe roughly 0.5 to 1 ug of RNA. TCRdb fed the immunoSEQ multiplex PCR reads into MiXCR, producing one record per CDR3 protein. This table holds hundreds of thousands of distinct CDR3 sequences, around 83% found once. The sequenced sample was CD8+ T cells from PBMCs. All receptors derive from a human donor with multiple sclerosis.

This clonotype was found once. This CDR3 reads CASTFFHRDRGEAGAEAFF. Here the CDR3 DNA reads TGCGCCAGCACCTTTTTTCACCGGGACAGGGGAGAGGCCGGGGCTGAAGCTTTCTTT. The chain combines TRBV23-1 with TRBJ1-1, with 10 bases aligning to TRBD1. TRBV23-1 qualifies as an ORF whose function is uncertain. V was pared by 7 bases and J by 6 bases, with 23 bases of the junction left unmatched. This CDR3 comprises 19 residues.

This chain connects TRBV5-1 to TRBJ1-2; D not certain. The CDR3 consists of 14 residues. Germline CDR1 reads SGHRS; CDR2 reads YFSETQ. V was cut by 3 bases and J by 6 bases, with 15 bases left in between. The CDR3 DNA reads as TGCGCCAGCAGCTCCCGCTCTACGGCCCATGGCTACACCTTC. As protein: CASSSRSTAHGYTF.

V gene TRBV20-1 combines with J gene TRBJ1-2; no clear D. V was trimmed by 3 bases and J by 5 bases, leaving 4 bases between them. This CDR3 contains 10 residues. CDR1 is DFQATT and CDR2 is SNEGSKA in the germline V gene (reference sequence). This CDR3 reads CSARGYGYTF. The DNA of the CDR3 is TGCAGTGCTAGGGGATATGGCTACACCTTC.

CDR3 DNA sequence: TGTGCCGTACGGGCAGGGGAGAGCAATCAGCCCCAGCATTTT. It codes for CAVRAGESNQPQHF. This sequence joins TRBV19 and TRBJ1-5; possible D gene TRBD1, 6 bases. This CDR3 is built from 14 residues. Germline assignment: CDR1 LNHDA and CDR2 SQIVND (reference sequence). Between the trimmed V and J ends, which lost 11 bases and 1 base, there was a span of 15 bases.

The J gene is TRBJ2-5, the V gene TRBV5-1, with D uncertain. Looked up from germline, CDR1 is SGHRS and CDR2 is YFSETQ. V was shortened by 4 bases and J by 5 bases, with 6 bases between the two germline ends. This CDR3 spans 11 amino acids. The CDR3 DNA is TGCGCCAGCAGCGGCCTCGAGACCCAGTACTTC. It translates to CASSGLETQYF.

This chain connects TRBV4-1 to TRBJ1-1; tentative D call: TRBD1 (5 bases). This CDR3 spans 13 amino acids. Per the germline V gene, CDR1 is MGHRA and CDR2 is YSYEKL. V was trimmed by 2 bases and J by 6 bases, leaving 10 bases between them. The CDR3 loop is CASSQMGTPEAFF. CDR3 in DNA: TGCGCCAGCAGCCAAATGGGGACCCCTGAAGCTTTCTTT.

This clonotype was recorded only once. This chain connects TRBV9 to TRBJ2-3; 14 bases fit TRBD2. With V trimmed by 3 bases and J by 2 bases, 2 bases remained unmatched. There are 16 residues in the CDR3. Germline V gives CDR1 SGDLS, CDR2 YYNGEE. This chain's CDR3 is CASSETSGRDTDTQYF. In DNA, the CDR3 is TGTGCCAGCAGCGAGACTAGCGGGAGGGACACAGATACGCAGTATTTT.

This clonotype was picked up one time. V gene TRBV19 combines with J gene TRBJ2-7, with D tentatively TRBD2 (6 bases). This CDR3 contains 13 residues. Germline V lookup: CDR1 LNHDA, CDR2 SQIVND (reference sequence). The germline V and J ends were trimmed by 10 bases and 5 bases, with 18 bases remaining between them. The CDR3 spells CATSWRDINEQYF. DNA for the CDR3: TGTGCCACCTCATGGAGGGATATAAACGAGCAGTACTTC. Full variable domain (remainder filled in from reference TRBV19 and TRBJ2-7): DGGITQSPKYLFRKEGQNVTLSCEQNLNHDAMYWYRQDPGQGLRLIYYSQIVNDFQKGDIAEGYSVSREKKESFPLTVTSAQKNPTAFYLCATSWRDINEQYFGPGTRLTVT.

This rearrangement joins TRBV9 to TRBJ2-7; 8 nucleotides line up with TRBD1. CDR3 size: 15 residues. Trimming cost V 0 bases and J 2 bases; bases outside gene matches: 4. Germline lookup yields CDR1 SGDLS and CDR2 YYNGEE. CDR3: CASSVAGTGPYEQYF. CDR3 bases: TGTGCCAGCAGCGTAGCCGGGACAGGCCCCTACGAGCAGTACTTC.

The gene calls are TRBV4-1 and TRBJ1-1; D unclear. CDR1 and CDR2 from the germline V gene are MGHRA and YSYEKL. There are 14 residues in the CDR3. V was clipped by 1 base and J by 0 bases, with 6 bases between them. For the CDR3, the DNA is TGCGCCAGCAGCCAAGTCAACCTGAACACTGAAGCTTTCTTT. It specifies CASSQVNLNTEAFF.

The CDR3 loop is CASSFGTRVSSYEQYF. The CDR3 DNA reads as TGTGCCAGCAGCTTCGGAACCAGGGTGTCGTCTTACGAGCAGTACTTC. This rearrangement joins TRBV7-9 to TRBJ2-7; D possibly corresponds to TRBD1 (5 bases). Deletions cut 3 bases from V and 4 bases from J, with 19 bases between. This CDR3 region has 16 residues. Germline V CDR1 and CDR2: SEHNR, FQNEAQ (reference sequence).

The chain uses TRBV30 and TRBJ2-3; 7 bases are a match to TRBD2. Per the germline V gene, CDR1 is GTSNPN and CDR2 is SVGIG (reference sequence). There are 18 residues in the CDR3. J gave up 0 bases and V 3 bases, and 15 bases lay outside the gene matches. The CDR3 loop reads CAWSRGWASGLSTDTQYF. CDR3 nucleotide sequence: TGTGCCTGGAGCAGAGGATGGGCTAGCGGATTGAGCACAGATACGCAGTATTTT.

The V gene is TRBV7-9, the J gene TRBJ1-3, with a tentative D call TRBD1 (6 bases). The germline CDR1 and CDR2 sequences are SEHNR and FQNEAQ (reference sequence). V lost 0 bases, J lost 4 bases, and 10 bases lay in between. The CDR3 is made up of 15 amino acids. In nucleotides, the CDR3 is TGTGCCAGCAGCTTAGCAGGGGGTAGAGGAAACACCATATATTTT. Protein product: CASSLAGGRGNTIYF.

This clonotype came up once. V and J are TRBV7-9 and TRBJ2-1; D possibly corresponds to TRBD1 (6 bases). V was trimmed by 5 bases and J by 4 bases, leaving 12 bases between them. This CDR3 is built from 14 residues. Germline V gene lookup returns CDR1 SEHNR and CDR2 FQNEAQ (reference sequence). The CDR3 DNA reads as TGTGCCAGCAGCGTAGACAGGAATTACAATGAGCAGTTCTTC. Translated, it gives CASSVDRNYNEQFF.

This clonotype appeared a single time. CDR3 in DNA: TGCGCCAGCAGTCCCCCCTGGGCGAAGGAAACCCCGGGACTAGCGGGAGGACGCACAGATACGCAGTATTTT. Translated: CASSPPWAKETPGLAGGRTDTQYF. The gene calls are TRBV23-1 and TRBJ2-3; 15 positions agree with TRBD2. TRBV23-1 belongs to the ORF category, with a function that is uncertain. The CDR3 covers 24 residues. Unmatched junction bases numbered 24, after V lost 4 bases and J lost 1 base.

The rearrangement uses TRBV9 and TRBJ2-7, with D possibly matching TRBD2 (6 bases). The CDR3 extends over 14 amino acids. Trimming left V 3 bases short and J 5 bases short, with 15 bases between. Germline V gives CDR1 SGDLS, CDR2 YYNGEE. For the CDR3, the DNA is TGTGCCAGCAGCGACGGCGGGGAATGGAACGAGCAGTACTTC. As protein: CASSDGGEWNEQYF.

The rearrangement links TRBV20-1 to TRBJ2-1; D not resolved. Germline assignment: CDR1 DFQATT and CDR2 SNEGSKA (reference sequence). V shed 8 bases and J shed 5 bases, with 7 bases lying between them. This CDR3 is 10 amino acids long. DNA of the CDR3: TGCAGTTTATACGACAATGAGCAGTTCTTC. Protein sequence: CSLYDNEQFF.

The chain combines TRBV7-9 with TRBJ2-5; D call uncertain. CDR3 size: 15 residues. The V gene lost 5 bases and the J gene lost 2 bases, with 15 bases spanning the gap. Germline CDR1 SEHNR, CDR2 FQNEAQ (reference sequence). The chain's CDR3 is CASSPPLPSQETQYF. The CDR3, as DNA: TGTGCCAGCAGCCCTCCTCTTCCTAGTCAAGAGACCCAGTACTTC.

The chain links TRBV28 to TRBJ2-5; D unresolved. The CDR3 sequence is 14 residues long. The germline gives CDR1 MDHEN, CDR2 SYDVKM. The ends were cut back, 2 bases at V and 5 bases at J, with 12 bases in the middle. The CDR3 nucleotides are TGTGCCAGCAGTTTAGGGTCCAGGTCGGAGACCCAGTACTTC. Protein product: CASSLGSRSETQYF.

This chain uses TRBV6-5 with TRBJ1-2; D gene ambiguous. V was shortened by 0 bases and J by 0 bases, with 11 bases between the two germline ends. The CDR3 totals 16 residues. Germline loops: CDR1 MNHEY, CDR2 SVGAGI. CDR3 region: CASSYSETATNYGYTF. The CDR3 DNA reads TGTGCCAGCAGTTACTCTGAGACGGCGACTAACTATGGCTACACCTTC.